Presented here are 19 T cell receptor beta chains from one specimen sequenced in a study of beta chain features in type 1 diabetes. Expressed TCRB transcripts were sequenced, since all the RNA that had been isolated was reverse transcribed. The table came from immunoSEQ multiplex PCR; TCRdb's copy has only in-frame clones and leaves some out. The sample carries about 360,000 clones, around 13% recorded once. Their antigen targets remain unknown. Whole-study findings and limits: Shorter TCRB CDR3s, moderately but significantly so, were found in Type 1 diabetes patients in all four CD4+ subsets.

Sequencing was done on a sample of naive CD4+ T cells from blood. The receptor set was obtained from a woman aged 18 to 35 with type 1 diabetes.

The rearrangement links TRBV9 to TRBJ2-4, with D possibly being TRBD1 (6 bases). The germline V gene encodes CDR1 SGDLS and CDR2 YYNGEE. The ends were cut back, 3 bases at V and 8 bases at J, with 12 bases in the middle. CDR3 length: 13 amino acids. CDR3 region: CASSAPNRDIQYF. CDR3 in DNA: TGTGCCAGCAGCGCTCCAAACAGGGACATTCAGTACTTC.

The CDR3 bases are TGTGCCAGCAGCTTAGGGCGGGGAGATACGCAGTATTTT. It codes for CASSLGRGDTQYF. The V and J genes are TRBV7-2 and TRBJ2-3; possible D gene TRBD2, 6 bases. Trimming pared 1 base from V and 5 bases from J, leaving 7 bases between. Germline V CDR1 and CDR2: SGHTA, FQGNSA. The CDR3 loop spans 13 amino acids.

This clone showed up just a few times. V and J are TRBV15 and TRBJ2-7, with unresolved D. Germline CDR1 LNHNV, CDR2 YYDKDF (reference sequence). With 8 bases removed from V and 6 bases from J, the gap between germline ends came to 8 bases. The CDR3 has 10 amino acids. The CDR3 DNA follows: TGTGCCACCTACTCTTTCGAGCAGTACTTC. Its translation: CATYSFEQYF.

This chain joins TRBV4-3 and TRBJ2-1, with 10 bases fitting TRBD2. J lost 4 bases, V lost 2 bases, and 5 bases had no gene match. The CDR3 spans 16 residues. The V gene's germline CDR1 is LGHNA and CDR2 YSLEER. Here the CDR3 reads CASSQQTSGSYNEQFF. The DNA for the CDR3 is TGCGCCAGCAGCCAACAGACTAGCGGGTCTTACAATGAGCAGTTCTTC.

The chain couples TRBV28 to TRBJ2-7, with D maybe TRBD2 (7 bases). The CDR3 runs 14 residues. Germline V gene data show CDR1 as MDHEN and CDR2 as SYDVKM. V gave up 7 bases and J gave up 7 bases, with 20 bases separating them. This CDR3 is CASNSGQRAGEQYF. Written as DNA, the CDR3 is TGTGCCAGCAACTCCGGACAGCGAGCGGGGGAGCAGTACTTC.

The chain employs TRBV29-1 and TRBJ1-2, with no clear D. This CDR3 is built from 14 residues. The germline CDR1 and CDR2 sequences are SQVTM and ANQGSEA. V dropped 4 bases and J dropped 7 bases, with 19 bases sitting between them. The CDR3 nucleotides are TGCAGCGTTGCTTGGCGGCTCCATCGGGGTGGCTACACCTTC. It encodes CSVAWRLHRGGYTF.

The chain carries TRBV29-1 and TRBJ1-1; 8 bases line up with TRBD1. CDR3 length: 14 amino acids. The V gene's germline CDR1 is SQVTM and CDR2 ANQGSEA. V was pared by 4 bases and J by 5 bases, with 9 bases of the junction left unmatched. The CDR3 is CSVARGQQGTEAFF. The CDR3 DNA reads TGCAGCGTTGCCAGGGGGCAACAAGGGACTGAAGCTTTCTTT. Full variable domain (rest looked up from reference TRBV29-1 and TRBJ1-1): SAVISQKPSRDICQRGTSLTIQCQVDSQVTMMFWYRQQPGQSLTLIATANQGSEATYESGFVIDKFPISRPNLTFSTLTVSNMSPEDSSIYLCSVARGQQGTEAFFGQGTRLTVV.

J is TRBJ1-4 and V is TRBV7-2; 10 bases agree with TRBD1. The CDR3 covers 15 residues. Germline assignment: CDR1 SGHTA and CDR2 FQGNSA. Germline trimming cut 6 bases from V and 7 bases from J; bases unmatched to any gene: 8. This chain's CDR3 is CASRLSGTGVEKLFF. The CDR3 DNA is TGTGCCAGCAGACTTTCCGGGACAGGGGTTGAAAAACTGTTTTTT. Variable domain in full (rest from reference TRBV7-2 and TRBJ1-4): GAGVSQSPSNKVTEKGKDVELRCDPISGHTALYWYRQSLGQGLEFLIYFQGNSAPDKSGLPSDRFSAERTGGSVSTLTIQRTQQEDSAVYLCASRLSGTGVEKLFFGSGTQLSVL.

This clone has just a few counts. The chain recombines TRBV29-1 with TRBJ1-3; D uncertain. There are 13 residues in the CDR3. The V end lost 5 bases, the J end lost 0 bases, and 8 bases lay between the germline ends. The germline V gene has CDR1 SQVTM and CDR2 ANQGSEA. CDR3 nucleotide sequence: TGCAGCGTTACAGTTTTCTCTGGAAACACCATATATTTT. Translated: CSVTVFSGNTIYF.

This clone occurred a few times. This chain uses TRBV16 with TRBJ1-2; TRBD1 aligns across 7 bases. Unmatched junction bases numbered 8, after V lost 3 bases and J lost 1 base. The length of the CDR3 is 16 residues. Germline loops: CDR1 KGHSY, CDR2 FQNENV. In nucleotides, the CDR3 is TGTGCCAGCAGCCAGTGGGGACAGAGGGTTAACTATGGCTACACCTTC. Encoded protein: CASSQWGQRVNYGYTF.

V gene TRBV9 combines with J gene TRBJ2-7; D remains unclear. Trimming removed 2 bases from V and 0 bases from J, with 12 bases in between. CDR3 length: 15 residues. Germline V gene data show CDR1 as SGDLS and CDR2 as YYNGEE. In nucleotides, the CDR3 is TGTGCCAGCAGCGTCCGCGAGACACGCTCCTACGAGCAGTACTTC. It yields the protein CASSVRETRSYEQYF.

This clone has more than one count but fewer than ten. The chain has TRBV7-2 and TRBJ2-3; D possibly corresponds to TRBD1 (5 bases). Trimming pared 2 bases from V and 6 bases from J, leaving 12 bases between. Germline V gene data show CDR1 as SGHTA and CDR2 as FQGNSA. There are 14 residues in the CDR3. The CDR3 DNA follows: TGTGCCAGCAGCTTATCATCAGGGAAGGATACGCAGTATTTT. This codes for CASSLSSGKDTQYF.

The chain links TRBV6-4 to TRBJ2-4, with 7 positions matching TRBD1. The CDR3 loop spans 14 amino acids. V shed 10 bases, J shed 0 bases, and the junction held 6 bases outside the gene matches. Germline values: CDR1 MRHNA, CDR2 SNTAGT. The CDR3 protein is CANTGVLAKNIQYF. The CDR3 DNA is TGTGCCAACACAGGGGTCTTAGCCAAAAACATTCAGTACTTC.

The genes are TRBV11-3 and TRBJ2-7, with no clear D. V was cut by 3 bases and J by 2 bases, with 8 bases left in between. This CDR3 contains 13 residues. CDR1 SGHNT and CDR2 YENEEA come from the germline V gene. This chain's CDR3 is CASSLGTTYEQYF. The CDR3 region has the DNA TGTGCCAGCAGCTTGGGCACAACCTACGAGCAGTACTTC.

This clone was detected only a few times. The V call is TRBV7-2, the J call TRBJ2-6; 8 bases line up with TRBD2. Germline values: CDR1 SGHTA, CDR2 FQGNSA. With V trimmed by 2 bases and J by 2 bases, 5 bases remained unmatched. The CDR3 runs 17 residues. CDR3 in amino acids: CASSLSGRATGANVLTF. The CDR3 region has the DNA TGTGCCAGCAGCTTATCCGGGAGGGCTACTGGGGCCAACGTCCTGACTTTC. The entire variable domain, with the rest obtained from reference TRBV7-2 and TRBJ2-6, is as follows: GAGVSQSPSNKVTEKGKDVELRCDPISGHTALYWYRQSLGQGLEFLIYFQGNSAPDKSGLPSDRFSAERTGGSVSTLTIQRTQQEDSAVYLCASSLSGRATGANVLTFGAGSRLTVL.

The chain recombines TRBV5-1 with TRBJ2-3; 10 nucleotides align to TRBD1. The CDR3 loop spans 14 amino acids. Looked up from germline, CDR1 is SGHRS and CDR2 is YFSETQ. The V segment lost 3 bases and the J segment 9 bases; nucleotides outside the gene matches: 7. CDR3 in DNA: TGCGCCAGCAGCTCCGGGACAGGGGAGTGGACGCAGTATTTT. Protein product: CASSSGTGEWTQYF.

V and J are TRBV30 and TRBJ2-4; 10 bases line up with TRBD1. Germline trimming cut 1 base from V and 7 bases from J; bases unmatched to any gene: 7. The CDR3 sequence is 15 residues long. Germline CDR1 reads GTSNPN; CDR2 reads SVGIG (reference sequence). The CDR3 protein is CAWSGVGQGNNIQYF. DNA for the CDR3: TGTGCCTGGAGTGGAGTGGGACAGGGGAATAACATTCAGTACTTC.

The V gene is TRBV11-2, the J gene TRBJ2-1, with 7 nucleotides matching TRBD2. J gave up 9 bases and V 4 bases, and 12 bases lay outside the gene matches. The CDR3 sequence is 15 residues long. Germline loops: CDR1 SGHAT, CDR2 FQNNGV. The CDR3 nucleotides read TGTGCCAGCAGCTGGGTAAGCGGGGCGGAGGGTGAGCAGTTCTTC. Its translation is CASSWVSGAEGEQFF.

The J gene is TRBJ1-1, the V gene TRBV19; no reliable D call. Looked up from germline, CDR1 is LNHDA and CDR2 is SQIVND (reference sequence). This CDR3 spans 15 amino acids. V was clipped by 3 bases and J by 0 bases, with 11 bases between them. CDR3 sequence: CASSISVTLNTEAFF. The CDR3 nucleotides are TGTGCCAGTAGTATTAGCGTCACCTTGAACACTGAAGCTTTCTTT.